A selection of T cell receptor beta chains follows, all from one sample in a study of OX40 agonist ivuxolimab in advanced cancers. The data were produced by immunoSEQ multiplex PCR, yet TCRdb's version contains in-frame clones alone and is incomplete. The profile shows 65,000 to 85,000 clones, around 86% of them singletons. The input for sequencing was CD4+ or CD8+ T cells sorted from blood, taken in a trial of the OX40 agonist ivuxolimab. The origin of the receptors is an adult with an advanced solid tumor such as melanoma, head and neck, liver or kidney cancer. Each CDR3 is given with its conserved first and last residue. Fields, in order: clone size, D gene, J gene, V gene, CDR3 protein, CDR3 DNA. A D gene is named only where the DNA matches it firmly. The size entry is marked missing in some rows and otherwise reads once, few, many or a size class.

few,-,TRBJ2-1,TRBV19,CASSIPEGGEQFF,TGTGCCAGTAGTATACCCGAGGGTGGTGAGCAGTTCTTC
few,-,TRBJ1-3,TRBV19,CASSMLTQRYSGNTIYF,TGTGCCAGTAGTATGTTAACCCAGCGGTACTCTGGAAACACCATATATTTT
-,TRBD1,TRBJ2-4,TRBV4-2,CASSQGGPGTVKNIQYF,TGTGCCAGCAGCCAAGGGGGGCCCGGGACAGTAAAAAACATTCAGTACTTC
-,TRBD1,TRBJ2-1,TRBV5-6,CASRLRGTGIENEQFF,TGTGCCAGCAGGCTGAGAGGGACAGGGATAGAAAATGAGCAGTTCTTC
-,-,TRBJ1-1,TRBV5-1,CASSFEIGQLNTEAFF,TGCGCCAGCAGCTTCGAAATTGGACAGTTGAACACTGAAGCTTTCTTT
few,TRBD1,TRBJ1-2,TRBV5-4,CASSATGTGGYTF,TGTGCCAGCAGCGCAACCGGGACAGGGGGCTACACCTTC
few,-,TRBJ2-7,TRBV7-2,CASSLRRPGHEQYF,TGTGCCAGCAGCCTTCGTCGCCCGGGACACGAGCAGTACTTC
once,-,TRBJ2-1,TRBV7-9,CASSLTPRDEQFF,TGTGCCAGCAGCTTGACTCCCCGGGATGAGCAGTTCTTC
-,-,TRBJ1-1,TRBV19,CATQRSIVNTEAFF,TGTGCCACTCAGAGGAGCATTGTGAACACTGAAGCTTTCTTT
-,-,TRBJ2-2,TRBV4-1,CASSQDWGAWTGELFF,TGCGCCAGCAGCCAAGATTGGGGGGCCTGGACCGGGGAGCTGTTTTTT
-,TRBD1,TRBJ1-6,TRBV7-8,CASSLGARGLNSPLHF,TGTGCCAGCAGCTTAGGGGCCAGGGGGCTTAATTCACCCCTCCACTTT
-,-,TRBJ2-1,TRBV27,CASSRRLGGSSYNEQFF,TGTGCCAGCAGCAGAAGACTCGGGGGAAGCTCCTACAATGAGCAGTTCTTC
-,TRBD1,TRBJ1-2,TRBV10-2,CASSDDRVYGYTF,TGCGCCAGCAGTGACGACAGGGTCTATGGCTACACCTTC
-,-,TRBJ1-6,TRBV7-3,CASSLTGRPSNSPLHF,TGTGCCAGCAGCTTAACGGGAAGGCCGTCCAATTCACCCCTCCACTTT
-,-,TRBJ1-2,TRBV5-5,CASSLVGEDYGYTF,TGTGCCAGCAGCTTGGTAGGAGAGGACTATGGCTACACCTTC
-,-,TRBJ2-2,TRBV11-3,CASSFGGPGELFF,TGTGCCAGCAGCTTTGGTGGGCCCGGGGAGCTGTTTTTT
-,-,TRBJ1-1,TRBV7-3,CASSWTPTGVGFF,TGTGCCAGCAGCTGGACTCCAACCGGGGTGGGTTTCTTT
-,TRBD2,TRBJ2-7,TRBV25-1,CASSGWGGRSYEQYF,TGTGCCAGCAGTGGCTGGGGAGGGAGATCCTACGAGCAGTACTTC
-,-,TRBJ1-1,TRBV11-3,CASSLDRSRSGLGNTEAFF,TGTGCCAGCAGCTTAGATCGGAGTAGATCTGGGTTAGGGAACACTGAAGCTTTCTTT
-,-,TRBJ1-2,TRBV6-6,CASRTRGLLGHGYTF,TGTGCCAGCAGGACCAGGGGCCTCCTTGGTCATGGCTACACCTTC
-,-,TRBJ1-2,TRBV7-2,CASSFSTGLTGYTF,TGTGCCAGCAGCTTTTCGACAGGTCTCACTGGCTACACCTTC
-,-,TRBJ1-4,TRBV4-1,CASSPENWGHEKLFF,TGCGCCAGCAGCCCCGAGAATTGGGGGCACGAAAAACTGTTTTTT
once,-,TRBJ1-5,TRBV6-1,CASSEGRVQPQHF,TGTGCCAGCAGTGAAGGGAGAGTACAGCCCCAGCATTTT
-,-,TRBJ2-7,TRBV6-5,CASSLAETYEQYF,TGTGCCAGCAGTTTGGCCGAGACCTACGAGCAGTACTTC